Listed below are T cell receptor beta chains from one sample, sequenced in a study of shared clonotypes between healthy human individuals. Generated by immunoSEQ multiplex PCR, the TCRdb table keeps only in-frame clones and is missing some. Among roughly 2,300,000 clones, about nine tenths were seen once, and the ten largest hold 0.37%. What was sequenced was naive CD4+ T cells from PBMCs. These receptors were obtained from a young man in good health. Some clones in this sample may be carry-over from other donors' samples. The CDR3 runs from the conserved cysteine through the conserved F or W. D genes are given only for firm matches. Size tells how often a clone was seen (once, few, many) or the class of an expanded clone, and some rows leave it out.

d_call	clone_size	v_call	j_call	cdr3_aa	cdr3_nt
TRBD1	-	TRBV2	TRBJ1-5	CASSLTGYNQPQHF	TGTGCCAGCAGCCTGACAGGGTACAATCAGCCCCAGCATTTT
-	-	TRBV11-2	TRBJ2-5	CASSLVPGGETQYF	TGTGCCAGCAGCTTAGTTCCAGGAGGAGAGACCCAGTACTTC
-	-	TRBV14	TRBJ2-3	CASSQSPLRDTQYF	TGTGCCAGCAGCCAATCTCCTTTACGAGATACGCAGTATTTT
TRBD2	-	TRBV9	TRBJ2-1	CASSATSGAYNEQFF	TGTGCCAGCAGCGCCACTAGCGGAGCCTACAATGAGCAGTTCTTC
TRBD1	-	TRBV11-2	TRBJ2-7	CASSLGQAWGEQYF	TGTGCCAGCAGCCTGGGACAGGCCTGGGGCGAGCAGTACTTC
-	-	TRBV9	TRBJ2-2	CASSVDERSTGELFF	TGTGCCAGCAGCGTAGATGAGCGGAGCACCGGGGAGCTGTTTTTT
TRBD1	once	TRBV28	TRBJ2-5	CASSSTGAETQYF	TGTGCCAGCAGTTCGACAGGGGCCGAGACCCAGTACTTC
-	-	TRBV5-6	TRBJ1-4	CASSLAAEEKLFF	TGTGCCAGCAGCCTGGCGGCGGAAGAAAAACTGTTTTTT
-	-	TRBV6-1	TRBJ1-1	CASSSYTEAFF	TGTGCCAGCAGTTCTTACACTGAAGCTTTCTTT
-	-	TRBV5-4	TRBJ1-1	CASSLVGGNTEAFF	TGTGCCAGCAGCTTGGTGGGGGGGAACACTGAAGCTTTCTTT
TRBD2	-	TRBV7-8	TRBJ2-3	CASSSRLAGNSGTSTDTQYF	TGTGCCAGCAGCTCGCGACTAGCGGGTAATTCCGGGACTAGCACAGATACGCAGTATTTT
TRBD1	-	TRBV7-9	TRBJ2-3	CASSPDRGRTDTQYF	TGTGCCAGCAGCCCGGACAGGGGTAGGACAGATACGCAGTATTTT
-	-	TRBV7-9	TRBJ2-1	CASSPMSHNEQFF	TGTGCCAGCAGCCCCATGTCCCACAATGAGCAGTTCTTC
-	-	TRBV12-1	TRBJ2-3	CASSSDRAWEDTQYF	TGTGCCAGCAGCTCAGACCGGGCTTGGGAAGATACGCAGTATTTT
-	-	TRBV30	TRBJ2-7	CAWSVTDEQYF	TGTGCCTGGAGTGTAACGGACGAGCAGTACTTC
-	-	TRBV30	TRBJ2-7	CAWGPWVDEQYF	TGTGCCTGGGGACCTTGGGTGGACGAGCAGTACTTC
-	-	TRBV20-1	TRBJ2-7	CSAGAAYEQYF	TGCAGTGCGGGAGCTGCCTACGAGCAGTACTTC
TRBD1	-	TRBV4-1	TRBJ1-4	CASQRTGAPNEKLFF	TGCGCCAGCCAAAGAACAGGGGCCCCTAATGAAAAACTGTTTTTT
TRBD1	-	TRBV15	TRBJ1-5	CATSRDVTGSQPQHF	TGTGCCACCAGCAGAGATGTGACAGGGTCTCAGCCCCAGCATTTT
-	once	TRBV6-1	TRBJ2-7	CASQNDRVLSYEQYF	TGTGCCAGCCAAAACGACAGAGTCTTATCCTACGAGCAGTACTTC
-	-	TRBV28	TRBJ2-3	CASSSPGWGPGTDTQYF	TGTGCCAGCAGTTCCCCCGGGTGGGGGCCCGGCACAGATACGCAGTATTTT
TRBD2	-	TRBV5-1	TRBJ2-7	CASSLELAGAIEQYF	TGCGCCAGCAGCTTGGAACTAGCGGGAGCTATCGAGCAGTACTTC
-	-	TRBV2	TRBJ1-5	CASRVEGTQPQHF	TGTGCCAGCAGGGTCGAGGGGACGCAGCCCCAGCATTTT
-	-	TRBV27	TRBJ2-7	CASTHYEQYF	TGTGCCAGCACTCACTACGAGCAGTACTTC
-	-	TRBV10-1	TRBJ1-4	CASSPRGSGEKLFF	TGCGCCAGCAGTCCCAGGGGATCTGGTGAAAAACTGTTTTTT
-	few	TRBV29-1	TRBJ1-1	CSVEVGAATSFF	TGCAGCGTTGAAGTTGGGGCAGCTACCTCTTTCTTT
-	-	TRBV4-3	TRBJ2-1	CASSQETDSYNEQFF	TGCGCCAGCAGCCAAGAAACGGACAGCTACAATGAGCAGTTCTTC
-	-	TRBV5-4	TRBJ2-5	CASRTGAEETQYF	TGTGCCAGCAGGACTGGGGCTGAAGAGACCCAGTACTTC
-	-	TRBV11-2	TRBJ2-7	CASSLVRGLGEQYF	TGTGCCAGCAGCTTAGTGCGGGGGCTGGGCGAGCAGTACTTC
TRBD2	-	TRBV6-1	TRBJ2-1	CASSAPGLAAYNEQFF	TGTGCCAGCAGTGCTCCGGGACTAGCAGCCTACAATGAGCAGTTCTTC
-	-	TRBV21-1	TRBJ2-2	CASSKSSSFLAGGTGELFF	TGTGCCAGCAGCAAATCCTCGTCGTTTCTAGCGGGAGGCACCGGGGAGCTGTTTTTT
-	-	TRBV12-5	TRBJ1-1	CASGTAPDVDPGNTEAFF	TGTGCTAGTGGAACCGCCCCCGACGTGGACCCAGGGAACACTGAAGCTTTCTTT
TRBD1	-	TRBV28	TRBJ2-7	CASSFGWSGGVEQYF	TGTGCCAGCAGTTTTGGGTGGTCAGGGGGCGTCGAGCAGTACTTC
TRBD2	-	TRBV18	TRBJ2-7	CASPGGGSSYEQYF	TGTGCCAGCCCCGGGGGGGGGAGCTCCTACGAGCAGTACTTC
TRBD2	once	TRBV4-1	TRBJ2-3	CASSQAALAGVSDTQYF	TGCGCCAGCAGCCAAGCCGCACTAGCGGGAGTGTCAGATACGCAGTATTTT
TRBD1	-	TRBV28	TRBJ1-5	CASSLGDRGPQPQHF	TGTGCCAGCAGTTTAGGGGACAGGGGCCCTCAGCCCCAGCATTTT
-	-	TRBV11-3	TRBJ2-2	CASSLDQGFNTGELFF	TGTGCCAGCAGCTTAGATCAAGGCTTTAACACCGGGGAGCTGTTTTTT
TRBD1	once	TRBV5-1	TRBJ1-2	CASSYDRGYGYTF	TGCGCCAGCAGCTATGACAGGGGCTATGGCTACACCTTC
-	once	TRBV30	TRBJ2-2	CAWSAGLWTGELFF	TGTGCCTGGAGTGCAGGGCTTTGGACCGGGGAGCTGTTTTTT
-	once	TRBV28	TRBJ1-3	CASSFQYLGNTIYF	TGTGCCAGCAGTTTTCAATATCTTGGAAACACCATATATTTT
TRBD1	-	TRBV2	TRBJ1-2	CASSGTGEGGYTF	TGTGCCAGCAGTGGGACAGGGGAGGGAGGCTACACCTTC
TRBD2	-	TRBV28	TRBJ2-3	CASSLFGGGSTDTQYF	TGTGCCAGCAGTTTATTTGGGGGAGGGAGCACAGATACGCAGTATTTT
-	-	TRBV28	TRBJ2-7	CASSLFPSKRVYYEQYF	TGTGCCAGCAGTTTGTTCCCGAGCAAGCGGGTGTACTACGAGCAGTACTTC
-	few	TRBV29-1	TRBJ1-4	CSVMDIGGEKLFF	TGCAGCGTCATGGACATTGGAGGTGAAAAACTGTTTTTT
-	-	TRBV11-2	TRBJ2-1	CASSRGISRVVDEQFF	TGTGCCAGCAGCCGAGGGATCTCACGGGTCGTCGATGAGCAGTTCTTC
TRBD1	once	TRBV7-9	TRBJ2-7	CASSKLRDSASYEQYF	TGTGCCAGCAGCAAACTTCGGGACAGTGCTAGCTACGAGCAGTACTTC
-	-	TRBV2	TRBJ1-2	CASSRQESYGYTF	TGTGCCAGCAGCCGACAGGAATCCTATGGCTACACCTTC
-	-	TRBV11-3	TRBJ2-1	CASSTTALSSYNEQFF	TGTGCCAGCAGCACCACGGCGCTGAGCTCCTACAATGAGCAGTTCTTC
TRBD2	once	TRBV27	TRBJ2-3	CASRLAGTDTQYF	TGTGCCAGCAGACTAGCGGGCACAGATACGCAGTATTTT
TRBD1	once	TRBV15	TRBJ2-2	CATSRGQGYTGELFF	TGTGCCACCAGCAGAGGACAGGGTTACACCGGGGAGCTGTTTTTT
TRBD1	-	TRBV5-1	TRBJ2-1	CASSLTDRDYNEQFF	TGCGCCAGCAGCTTGACCGACAGGGACTACAATGAGCAGTTCTTC
-	-	TRBV10-3	TRBJ2-7	CAISAPGGNPYEQYF	TGTGCCATCAGTGCCCCCGGAGGGAACCCCTACGAGCAGTACTTC
-	few	TRBV4-2	TRBJ1-5	CASSQGSNQPQHF	TGTGCCAGCAGCCAAGGGAGCAATCAGCCCCAGCATTTT
-	-	TRBV7-2	TRBJ1-1	CASTQRPVQNTEAFF	TGTGCCAGCACCCAAAGACCGGTACAGAACACTGAAGCTTTCTTT